This T cell receptor beta chain emerged from a study of CD8+ T cells in alopecia areata. Overall study context: Those patients who were treated received oral tofacitinib, which was given at 5 to 10 mg twice daily for moderate-to-severe alopecia areata. Study-wide findings and caveats: Researchers reported that TCR sharing among patients proved less clear than in mice, possibly HLA-linked.

The sample's treatment: oral pan-JAK inhibitor, 5-10 mg twice daily. It was cDNA, reverse transcribed from extracted RNA, that served as the sequencing template. Measured with immunoSEQ multiplex PCR; TCRdb has only the in-frame clones, and not every one. The sample lists roughly 230,000 clones; approximately 40% were seen once. This clone showed up just a few times. Its antigen is unidentified. CDR3 length: 13 amino acids. J gave up 2 bases and V 7 bases, and 5 bases lay outside the gene matches. The V gene's germline CDR1 is SGHNT and CDR2 YYREEE (reference sequence). The specimen was CD4+ T cells sorted from blood, collected at roughly week 38, from a patient treated with tofacitinib. This receptor was identified in a human donor with alopecia areata. The gene calls are TRBV5-4 and TRBJ1-2; TRBD1 aligns across 7 bases. This CDR3 reads CASRTGLNYGYTF. Written as DNA, the CDR3 is TGTGCCAGCCGGACAGGACTCAACTATGGCTACACCTTC. The whole variable domain, filled in from reference TRBV5-4 and TRBJ1-2, reads ETGVTQSPTHLIKTRGQQVTLRCSSQSGHNTVSWYQQALGQGPQFIFQYYREEENGRGNFPPRFSGLQFPNYSSELNVNALELDDSALYLCASRTGLNYGYTFGSGTRLTVV.